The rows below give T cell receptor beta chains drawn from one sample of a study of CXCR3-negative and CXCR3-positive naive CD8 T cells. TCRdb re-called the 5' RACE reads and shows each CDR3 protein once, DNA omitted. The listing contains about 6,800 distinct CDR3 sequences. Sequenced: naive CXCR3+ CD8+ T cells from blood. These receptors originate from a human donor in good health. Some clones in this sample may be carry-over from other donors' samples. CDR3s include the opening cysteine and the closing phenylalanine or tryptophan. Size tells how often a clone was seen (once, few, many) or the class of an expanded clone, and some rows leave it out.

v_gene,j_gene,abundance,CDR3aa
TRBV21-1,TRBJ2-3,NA,CASSLPPGREYF
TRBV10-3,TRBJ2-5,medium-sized,CAISEYGTSGVQETQYF
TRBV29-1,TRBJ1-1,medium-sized,CSVQGVMNTEAFF
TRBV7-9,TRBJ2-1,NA,CASSLPSRTPSPFF
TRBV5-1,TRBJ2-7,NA,CASSLGQGVYDEQYF
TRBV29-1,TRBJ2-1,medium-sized,CSVGASGKQFF
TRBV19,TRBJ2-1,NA,CASSLASGVSYNEQFF
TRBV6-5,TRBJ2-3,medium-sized,CASSELRTGRSTDTQYF
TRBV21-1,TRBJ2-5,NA,CASSSGPLQGLVETQYF
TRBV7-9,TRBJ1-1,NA,CASTLAGAEAFF
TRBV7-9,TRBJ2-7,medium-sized,CASSLAQSGNEQYF